Shown below are 9 T cell receptor beta chains from a single sample sequenced in a study of blood T cell repertoires in COVID-19 (dated by TCRdb to between 2020 and 2021). The method was the immunoSEQ multiplex PCR assay. This immuneACCESS table, as held by TCRdb, lists in-frame sequences with V and J called but not all clones. Of the missing ones, under half trace to an unresolved V gene in checked studies; the others have no known cause. The table for this sample lists some 160,000 clones; approximately 85% of them were counted only once. The ten largest clones capture around 2.7% of the sample. Sequenced sample: peripheral blood. The receptors originated from a woman older than 75 with COVID-19, enrolled during active disease.

The CDR3 sequence is CASSVVGSGRGDTQYF. The CDR3, as DNA: TGTGCCAGCAGCGTAGTTGGTAGCGGGAGAGGAGATACGCAGTATTTT. The genes are TRBV9 and TRBJ2-3, with 9 bases fitting TRBD2. Unmatched junction bases numbered 7, after V lost 0 bases and J lost 5 bases. There are 16 residues in the CDR3. Germline loops: CDR1 SGDLS, CDR2 YYNGEE.

V is TRBV4-3 and J is TRBJ2-1; D call uncertain. CDR3 length equals 15 residues. Germline CDR1 reads LGHNA; CDR2 reads YSLEER. V was trimmed by 0 bases and J by 4 bases, leaving 10 bases between them. CDR3 in amino acids: CASSQDLWQYNEQFF. The DNA of the CDR3 is TGCGCCAGCAGCCAAGATCTTTGGCAATACAATGAGCAGTTCTTC.

In this sample, this clone turned up a few times. The V gene is TRBV2, the J gene TRBJ2-3; tentatively, D is TRBD1 (6 bases). Germline V gene sequence: CDR1 SNHLY, CDR2 FYNNEI. CDR3 length equals 12 residues. V gave up 10 bases and J gave up 5 bases, with 13 bases separating them. The CDR3 coding sequence is TGTGCCACCCGGACAGAAGGAGATACGCAGTATTTT. Translated: CATRTEGDTQYF.

V is TRBV6-5 and J is TRBJ1-1; 8 bases line up with TRBD1. V shed 5 bases and J 3 bases; nucleotides not matched to a gene: 8. The germline V gene encodes CDR1 MNHEY and CDR2 SVGAGI. This CDR3 is built from 15 residues. The CDR3 nucleotides are TGTGCCAGCAGTCCCTGGGACAGGAGACACACTGAAGCTTTCTTT. Residues: CASSPWDRRHTEAFF.

This clone was detected only once. V gene TRBV7-2 combines with J gene TRBJ2-1; TRBD1 is a possible D gene (6 bases). V lost 5 bases, J lost 0 bases, and 11 bases lay in between. Germline V gene data show CDR1 as SGHTA and CDR2 as FQGNSA. There are 15 residues in the CDR3. CDR3: CASSKDRRSYNEQFF. The CDR3 DNA reads TGTGCCAGCAGCAAAGACAGGCGCTCCTACAATGAGCAGTTCTTC.

The genes are TRBV27 and TRBJ1-6; 7 bases line up with TRBD1. Germline CDR1 is MNHEY and CDR2 is SMNVEV (reference sequence). V lost 3 bases and J lost 7; bases outside the gene matches: 12. The length of the CDR3 is 17 residues. Here the CDR3 DNA reads TGTGCCAGCAGTTTCCTCCGTACAGGGGCGCGGAATTCACCCCTCCACTTT. It yields the protein CASSFLRTGARNSPLHF.

The chain uses TRBV10-3 and TRBJ2-1; D gene ambiguous. The ends were cut back, 4 bases at V and 6 bases at J, with 7 bases in the middle. The germline V gene has CDR1 ENHRY and CDR2 SYGVKD. This CDR3 has 12 residues. CDR3 residues: CAISANSNEQFF. CDR3 nucleotide sequence: TGTGCCATCAGTGCAAACAGCAATGAGCAGTTCTTC.

This chain connects TRBV7-9 to TRBJ2-7; a weak D match, TRBD2 (6 bases). This CDR3 is 14 amino acids long. V was shortened by 5 bases and J by 4 bases, with 15 bases between the two germline ends. CDR1 is SEHNR and CDR2 is FQNEAQ in the germline V gene (reference sequence). CDR3 loop: CASSRGAAGYEQYF. The CDR3 DNA is TGTGCCAGCAGCCGGGGAGCGGCGGGGTACGAGCAGTACTTC.

The V gene is TRBV30, the J gene TRBJ2-1; 8 nucleotides match TRBD1. This CDR3 contains 15 residues. Germline V CDR1 and CDR2: GTSNPN, SVGIG (reference sequence). The junction had 9 bases not matched to a gene; V was cut back by 2 bases and J by 6 bases. The CDR3 nucleotides read TGTGCCTGGAGTACCCAGGGGGCAGTTTCCAATGAGCAGTTCTTC. It yields the protein CAWSTQGAVSNEQFF.